The source of this T cell receptor (beta chain) is a study of T cells after yellow fever vaccination (dated by TCRdb to between 2017 and 2020). About the study as a whole: Libraries from fractions with low cell numbers were prepared with the SMART-Seq v4 Ultra Low Input RNA kit. Two healthy male donors made up the cohort, one aged 18 to 30 years and the other aged 30 to 39 years. Blood samples were taken at several timepoints before and after primary and secondary immunization, and bulk PBMC replicates and cell subsets were isolated. Bulk TCR alpha and beta repertoires were sequenced longitudinally to track T-cell clones before and after primary and booster YFV17D yellow fever vaccination. Summary of the overall study and its limitations: Computational filtering was needed because FACS-sorted repertoires could contain abundant contaminating clonotypes from the bulk population. After the booster, most clones that had expanded after primary vaccination were detected again (around 97% of CD4 and 88% of CD8), suggesting broad maintenance of memory. A small share of clonotypes occurred in both CD4 and CD8 compartments, likely arising from convergent recombination. The study included only a couple of donors, which limits how far the findings can be generalized. Compared with the primary T-cell response, the secondary T-cell response was weaker but faster, peaking on day 5 rather than day 15.

Of note for this clonotype: The antigen it recognizes is unknown. Nothing much larger sits one base from this clone, and base qualities are not available.

Read against the paper, the sample's treatment or condition label means: live attenuated yellow fever vaccine strain. A standard Ficoll-Paque protocol was used to isolate PBMCs from peripheral blood. Dynabeads CD4 and CD8 positive selection kits were used to isolate the CD4 and CD8 T-cell fractions. RNA was extracted with TriZol from bulk PBMCs, CD4 and CD8 fractions, and dextramer-positive and dextramer-negative fractions. For sequencing, an Illumina NovaSeq 6000 was employed. TCR cDNA was made using 5'RACE template switching, a step that added a universal primer site and unique molecular identifiers. Priming for cDNA synthesis came from both the TCR alpha and TCR beta constant segments. Two PCR steps were used to amplify libraries, with sample barcodes and sequencing adapters being added in the second step. Libraries were sequenced on Illumina HiSeq 2500 (2x100 bp) or NovaSeq (2x150 bp). The source study handled its data this way. Demultiplexing of reads and collapsing into UMI consensus sequences were performed with MIGEC, and V(D)J alignment was carried out with MiXCR. Vaccine-responding clonotypes were identified with edgeR using replicate PBMC samples, with FDR below 0.01 and a log2 fold change above 5 up to day 15 being required. Each bulk clonotype received a CD4 or CD8 identity based on whether the sequenced CD4 or CD8 repertoire contained that clonotype at higher abundance. The public sequencing data were trimmed at Q25 with fastp and processed into clonotypes with MiXCR by TCRdb, which kept only in-frame beta chains. Merged by CDR3 protein, the rows form single entries marked with the most common genes and DNA. The V and J calls were determined by TCRdb, not by the authors. This sample has 200,000 to 250,000 distinct CDR3 sequences in its table, and roughly 3% of those were observed once. The ten largest clones take up under 3.5% of the sample.

The clonotype originates from a man aged 18-30 years who received the YFV17D yellow fever vaccine. The sample consisted of CD4+ T cells sorted from PBMCs, taken 10 days after the yellow fever booster vaccination.

The base sequence is TGTGCCAGCAGCCCCGGGACAGGCGGGAACTATGGCTACACCTTC. Translation gives CASSPGTGGNYGYTF. The rearrangement joined TRBV7-3 to TRBJ1-2, with TRBD1 identical over 8 junction bases. At the junction V is shortened by 5 bases and J by 2 bases; bases outside the gene matches: 7. The germline V gene gives CDR1 as SGHTA and CDR2 as FQGTGA. Counted from cysteine to phenylalanine, this CDR3 has 15 amino acids. The only DNA kept is the CDR3, 45 bases in frame from the first base.